A single sample is the source of the 19 T cell receptor beta chains below, sequenced in a study of STAT5B mutations in CD4+ large granular lymphocyte leukemia. Here immunoSEQ multiplex PCR was the method, and the copy in TCRdb shows in-frame clones only, minus some. The data contain 40,000 or so clones, around 72% of them seen just once; the ten biggest clones take up less than 0.6%. The sample was CD4+ T cells from blood buffy coats. The receptors were gathered from a human donor in good health.

The DNA of the CDR3 is TGTGCCAGCAGCTCAACAGGGGGGGGTGAAAAACTGTTTTTT. Protein: CASSSTGGGEKLFF. The V gene is TRBV5-6, the J gene TRBJ1-4; TRBD1 matches 8 bases. The CDR3 loop spans 14 amino acids. The trim removed 3 bases at V and 7 bases at J, leaving 5 bases unmatched. Germline V CDR1 and CDR2: SGHDT, YYEEEE.

The rearrangement links TRBV27 to TRBJ2-5, with 7 bases identical to TRBD1. The germline CDR1 and CDR2 sequences are MNHEY and SMNVEV (reference sequence). The CDR3 contains 14 residues. Trimming removed 6 bases from V and 5 bases from J; junction bases left unmatched: 9. The DNA of the CDR3 is TGTGCCAGCAGCCCCGAGGGGACAGAGGAGACCCAGTACTTC. Amino acid sequence: CASSPEGTEETQYF.

The chain employs TRBV7-9 and TRBJ2-7; perhaps TRBD2 as D (6 bases). The CDR3 totals 15 residues. Germline V gene sequence: CDR1 SEHNR, CDR2 FQNEAQ (reference sequence). Trimming took off 4 bases at V and 3 bases at J, with 16 bases between the two ends. CDR3 nucleotides: TGTGCCAGCAGCTCAATAATGGGACTGAACTACGAGCAGTACTTC. Residues: CASSSIMGLNYEQYF. Drawing the rest from reference TRBV7-9 and TRBJ2-7, the complete variable domain is DTGVSQNPRHKITKRGQNVTFRCDPISEHNRLYWYRQTLGQGPEFLTYFQNEAQLEKSRLLSDRFSAERPKGSFSTLEIQRTEQGDSAMYLCASSSIMGLNYEQYFGPGTRLTVT.

Turning to this clone: The junction departs from the called germline gene at one end, perhaps through a read error. V gene TRBV7-7 combines with J gene TRBJ2-2; D is perhaps TRBD1 (6 bases). CDR1 SSHAT and CDR2 FNYEAQ come from the germline V gene (reference sequence). The CDR3 spans 16 residues. The CDR3, as DNA: TGTGCTAGCAGCTTAAGATACACTGGGACACCCGGGGAGCTGTTTTTT. Its translation is CASSLRYTGTPGELFF.

The V and J genes are TRBV5-8 and TRBJ2-3, with 7 bases identical to TRBD2. With V trimmed by 4 bases and J by 2 bases, 10 bases remained unmatched. This CDR3 contains 16 residues. Germline loops: CDR1 SGHTS, CDR2 YDEGEE. CDR3: CASSPRSGDITDTQYF. CDR3 nucleotides: TGTGCCAGCAGCCCCAGGAGCGGGGATATCACAGATACGCAGTATTTT.

V gene TRBV7-2 combines with J gene TRBJ2-1; the match to TRBD2 covers 7 bases. The CDR3 runs 15 residues. V lost 4 bases, J lost 8 bases, and 11 bases stayed unmatched. The germline CDR1 and CDR2 sequences are SGHTA and FQGNSA. CDR3 sequence reads: CASSSPTTSRDEQFF. CDR3 DNA: TGTGCCAGCAGCTCCCCTACGACTAGCAGGGATGAGCAGTTCTTC.

V is TRBV28 and J is TRBJ1-4; D might be TRBD1 (6 bases). V lost 6 bases and J lost 4, with 12 bases in between. Germline CDR1 reads MDHEN; CDR2 reads SYDVKM. This CDR3 is built from 14 residues. CDR3 protein: CASRTGTINEKLFF. CDR3 in DNA: TGTGCCAGCAGGACCGGGACAATTAATGAAAAACTGTTTTTT. Based on the CDR3 plus reference TRBV28 and TRBJ1-4, the full variable domain is DVKVTQSSRYLVKRTGEKVFLECVQDMDHENMFWYRQDPGLGLRLIYFSYDVKMKEKGDIPEGYSVSREKKERFSLILESASTNQTSMYLCASRTGTINEKLFFGSGTQLSVL.

The CDR3 is CASSIRTGGLETQYF. The CDR3 nucleotides are TGTGCCAGTAGTATAAGGACAGGGGGCTTGGAGACCCAGTACTTC. The chain links TRBV19 to TRBJ2-5; 11 bases fit TRBD1. Trimming took 2 bases from V and 5 from J; bases not matched to a gene: 4. CDR1 and CDR2 from the germline V gene are LNHDA and SQIVND (reference sequence). There are 15 residues in the CDR3.

V gene TRBV2 combines with J gene TRBJ2-7, with 10 bases fitting TRBD1. In germline, CDR1 is SNHLY, CDR2 FYNNEI. V lost 10 bases to trimming and J lost 1 base; unmatched junction nucleotides: 7. The CDR3 sequence is 14 residues long. The CDR3 nucleotides read TGTGCCACGGCGGGACAGGGGTTATCCTACGAGCAGTACTTC. As protein: CATAGQGLSYEQYF. The variable domain in full, with the rest retrieved from reference TRBV2 and TRBJ2-7, is EPEVTQTPSHQVTQMGQEVILRCVPISNHLYFYWYRQILGQKVEFLVSFYNNEISEKSEIFDDQFSVERPDGSNFTLKIRSTKLEDSAMYFCATAGQGLSYEQYFGPGTRLTVT.

The genes are TRBV4-1 and TRBJ2-1, with TRBD2 matching 13 bases. CDR3 length: 17 residues. Germline CDR1 MGHRA, CDR2 YSYEKL. V gave up 0 bases and J gave up 9 bases; unmatched junction bases: 8. The CDR3 here is CASSQDSGTSGKVEQFF. Written as DNA, the CDR3 is TGCGCCAGCAGCCAAGACTCCGGGACTAGCGGGAAAGTTGAGCAGTTCTTC.

This clone was seen more than once but under ten times. The rearrangement links TRBV5-1 to TRBJ1-6; D is uncertain. The CDR3 has 14 residues. V lost 1 base to trimming and J lost 8 bases, with 10 bases between them. Germline V gene data show CDR1 as SGHRS and CDR2 as YFSETQ. CDR3 sequence (DNA): TGCGCCAGCAGCTTGTCGCCTAGGGATTCACCCCTCCACTTT. Protein product: CASSLSPRDSPLHF.

This clone turned up a few times. This chain joins TRBV6-5 and TRBJ2-7, with D unresolved. The CDR3 contains 15 residues. Trimming stripped 4 bases from V and 2 bases from J, with 15 bases between. Germline V gene data show CDR1 as MNHEY and CDR2 as SVGAGI. In DNA, the CDR3 is TGTGCCAGCAGTTGGGTTATGGGTCTACCCTACGAGCAGTACTTC. Translating gives CASSWVMGLPYEQYF.

This sequence joins TRBV5-1 and TRBJ2-7; D remains unclear. Germline CDR1 and CDR2: SGHRS and YFSETQ. The CDR3 has 14 residues. Trimming pared 4 bases from V and 2 bases from J, leaving 13 bases between. This CDR3 is CASSPPFMAYEQYF. CDR3 sequence (DNA): TGCGCCAGCAGCCCCCCATTTATGGCCTACGAGCAGTACTTC.

The chain recombines TRBV5-3 with TRBJ2-1, with 15 bases aligning to TRBD2. TRBV5-3 is flagged as an ORF with uncertain function. The CDR3 covers 16 residues. The trim removed 4 bases at V and 7 bases at J, leaving 6 bases unmatched. The CDR3 sequence: CARSKGTSGRRNEQFF. DNA for the CDR3: TGTGCCAGAAGCAAAGGGACTAGCGGGAGGAGGAATGAGCAGTTCTTC.

J is TRBJ1-2 and V is TRBV6-5, with TRBD1 identical over 7 bases. The trim removed 5 bases at V and 5 bases at J, leaving 11 bases unmatched. The CDR3 runs 15 residues. Germline CDR1 and CDR2: MNHEY and SVGAGI. In DNA, the CDR3 is TGTGCCAGCAGTCTTACCCTGGGACAGCAATATGGCTACACCTTC. It specifies CASSLTLGQQYGYTF.

This clone came up a few times. In DNA form, the CDR3 reads TGTGCCAGCACCGCGCAGTTAACTCAGCCCCAGCATTTT. It encodes CASTAQLTQPQHF. This rearrangement joins TRBV2 to TRBJ1-5; D remains unclear. V was trimmed by 7 bases and J by 6 bases, leaving 13 bases between them. CDR1 and CDR2 from the germline V gene are SNHLY and FYNNEI. The CDR3 has 13 residues.

The chain recombines TRBV10-3 with TRBJ1-6; D unresolved. V was clipped by 2 bases and J by 0 bases, with 14 bases between them. This CDR3 is 18 amino acids long. Per the germline V gene, CDR1 is ENHRY and CDR2 is SYGVKD. CDR3 nucleotide sequence: TGTGCCATCAGTGAGGCAGGTTCCTTGAGCTCCTATAATTCACCCCTCCACTTT. Protein: CAISEAGSLSSYNSPLHF.

The rearrangement joins TRBV6-6 to TRBJ2-2; 8 nucleotides match TRBD1. The germline V gene encodes CDR1 MNHNY and CDR2 SVGAGI (reference sequence). After removal of 5 bases from V and 4 bases from J, the junction contained 3 bases not matched to a gene. This CDR3 contains 14 residues. For the CDR3, the DNA is TGTGCCAGCAGTACCAGGGGGCGCACCGGGGAGCTGTTTTTT. Translating gives CASSTRGRTGELFF.

The gene calls are TRBV4-2 and TRBJ2-5; 10 positions agree with TRBD2. J lost 5 bases, V lost 2 bases, and 5 bases had no gene match. CDR3 length equals 15 residues. Germline V CDR1 and CDR2: LGHNA, YNFKEQ. The chain's CDR3 is CASSQPAGGVETQYF. CDR3 nucleotides: TGTGCCAGCAGCCAACCAGCGGGGGGGGTGGAGACCCAGTACTTC.